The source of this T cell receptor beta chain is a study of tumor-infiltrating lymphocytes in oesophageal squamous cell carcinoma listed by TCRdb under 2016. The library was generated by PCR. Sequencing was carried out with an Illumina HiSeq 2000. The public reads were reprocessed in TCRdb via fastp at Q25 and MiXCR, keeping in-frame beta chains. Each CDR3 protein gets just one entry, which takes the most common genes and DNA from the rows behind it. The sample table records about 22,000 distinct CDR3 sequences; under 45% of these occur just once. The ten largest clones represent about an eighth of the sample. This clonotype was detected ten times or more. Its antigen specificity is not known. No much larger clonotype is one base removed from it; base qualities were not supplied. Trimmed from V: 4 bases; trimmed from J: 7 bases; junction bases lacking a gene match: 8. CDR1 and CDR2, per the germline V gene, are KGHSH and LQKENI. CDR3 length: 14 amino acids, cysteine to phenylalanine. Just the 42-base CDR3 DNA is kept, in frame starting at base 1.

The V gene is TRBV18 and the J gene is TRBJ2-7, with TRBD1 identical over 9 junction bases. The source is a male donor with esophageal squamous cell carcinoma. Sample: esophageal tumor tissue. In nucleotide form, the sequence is TGTGCCAGCTCACAGACAGGGGGATCGGGTGAGCAGTACTTC. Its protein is CASSQTGGSGEQYF. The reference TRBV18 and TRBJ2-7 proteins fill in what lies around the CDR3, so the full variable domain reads NAGVMQNPRHLVRRRGQEARLRCSPMKGHSHVYWYRQLPEEGLKFMVYLQKENIIDESGMPKERFSAEFPKEGPSILRIQQVVRGDSAAYFCASSQTGGSGEQYFGPGTRLTVT.